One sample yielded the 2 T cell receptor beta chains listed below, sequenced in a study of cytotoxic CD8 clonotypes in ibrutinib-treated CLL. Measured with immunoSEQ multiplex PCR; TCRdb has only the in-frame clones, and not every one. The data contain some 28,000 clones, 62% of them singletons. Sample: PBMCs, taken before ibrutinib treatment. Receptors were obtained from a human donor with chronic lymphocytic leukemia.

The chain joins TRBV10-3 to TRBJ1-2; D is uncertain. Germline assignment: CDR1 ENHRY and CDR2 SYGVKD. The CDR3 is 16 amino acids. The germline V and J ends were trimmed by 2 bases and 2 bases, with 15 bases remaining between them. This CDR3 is CAISEGPAETNYGYTF. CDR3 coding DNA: TGTGCCATCAGTGAGGGCCCGGCTGAAACAAACTATGGCTACACCTTC.

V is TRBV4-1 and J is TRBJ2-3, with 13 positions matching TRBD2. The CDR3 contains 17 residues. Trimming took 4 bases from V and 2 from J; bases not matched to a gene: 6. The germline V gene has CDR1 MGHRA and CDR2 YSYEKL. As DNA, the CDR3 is TGCGCCAGCAGCCTAGGACTAGCGGGGGCGACCACAGATACGCAGTATTTT. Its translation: CASSLGLAGATTDTQYF.